Listed below are T cell receptor beta chains from one sample, sequenced in a study of blood T cell repertoires in COVID-19. Produced via immunoSEQ multiplex PCR; TCRdb's table is partial and in-frame only. There are about 190,000 clones in the sample; about 80% occur only once, and over 13% lies in the top ten. Sequencing input: peripheral blood. These receptors were collected from a man aged 25 to 40 with active or convalescent COVID-19. CDR3s include the opening cysteine and the closing phenylalanine or tryptophan. D genes are given only for firm matches. Rows may omit the clone size; those that give it use once, few, many or a size class.

v_gene	d_gene	abundance	j_gene	CDR3nt	CDR3aa
TRBV7-2	.	many	TRBJ1-2	TGTGCCAGCAGCTCCCGTGACAGAGATGGCTACACCTTC	CASSSRDRDGYTF
TRBV6-2/TRBV6-3	.	.	TRBJ1-1	TGTGCCAGCAGTCCCCTCGGGGGGAACACTGAAGCTTTCTTT	CASSPLGGNTEAFF
TRBV6-5	.	.	TRBJ1-1	TGTGCCAGCAGCAAACCAGTAGACAGCCCGACTGAAGCTTTCTTT	CASSKPVDSPTEAFF
TRBV9	.	.	TRBJ2-7	TGTGCCAGCAGCGTAAGGGCGGGACCCACCTACGAGCAGTACTTC	CASSVRAGPTYEQYF
TRBV4-1	TRBD1	.	TRBJ1-6	TGCGCCAGCAGCCAACTCGGCGGCCAGGGGGGATCACCCCTCCACTTT	CASSQLGGQGGSPLHF
TRBV28	.	.	TRBJ2-4	TGTGCCAGCAGTTTTGAGGTTTTTAAAAACATTCAGTACTTC	CASSFEVFKNIQYF
TRBV11-3	.	.	TRBJ2-5	TGTGCCAGCAGCGCGGGGGCGGGAGTAGGGGAGACCCAGTACTTC	CASSAGAGVGETQYF
TRBV11-2	.	.	TRBJ2-1	TGTGCCAGCAGCTTGGGGGACACCCCTCGCAATGAGCAGTTCTTC	CASSLGDTPRNEQFF
TRBV10-2	.	once	TRBJ2-7	TGCGCCAGCCCCCCCCCTTTCAGGGGAGAGGGGCCCTACGAGCAGTACTTC	CASPPPFRGEGPYEQYF
TRBV10-1	TRBD2	.	TRBJ2-3	TGCGCCAGCAGGGACCTCGCTAGCGGTACGCAGTATTTT	CASRDLASGTQYF
TRBV3-1/TRBV3-2	.	once	TRBJ2-7	TGTGCCAGCAGCCAAGGCGGAGCCTCCTACGAGCAGTACTTC	CASSQGGASYEQYF
TRBV28	TRBD1	.	TRBJ2-1	TGTGCCAGCAGGGACGACAGGGGGCCCTACAATGAGCAGTTCTTC	CASRDDRGPYNEQFF
TRBV16	.	once	TRBJ2-1	TGTGCCAGCAGCCAAGGCACAGGGTTCTATGAGCAGTTCTTC	CASSQGTGFYEQFF
TRBV7-8	TRBD2	.	TRBJ2-1	TGTGCCAGCAGCTCGTCCGGGACTAGGTACAATGAGCAGTTCTTC	CASSSSGTRYNEQFF
TRBV2	TRBD2	.	TRBJ2-7	TGTGCCAGCAGTGAAGCCTCCGGGACAGGACTAGCGGGAGGCTCCTACGAGCAGTACTTC	CASSEASGTGLAGGSYEQYF
TRBV6-4	.	.	TRBJ2-3	TGTGCCAGCAGTGATGGGCCCACTAGCACAGATACGCAGTATTTT	CASSDGPTSTDTQYF
TRBV7-8	.	.	TRBJ2-1	TGTGCCAGCAGCTTAGAGGAGGGGCCCTACAATGAGCAGTTCTTC	CASSLEEGPYNEQFF
TRBV6-2/TRBV6-3	.	.	TRBJ1-5	TGTGCCAGCAGTTACGTTCGAGGGAATTACGCCCAGCATTTT	CASSYVRGNYAQHF
TRBV7-9	TRBD1	.	TRBJ1-2	TGTGCCAGCAGTCCGACCGGGACAGAAAGAAACTATGGCTACACCTTC	CASSPTGTERNYGYTF
TRBV5-1	.	.	TRBJ1-6	TGCGCCAGCAGCGCGGAACAGGCGGAAAATTCACCCCTCCACTTT	CASSAEQAENSPLHF
TRBV7-2	TRBD1	.	TRBJ1-5	TGTGCCAGCAGCCTCCGGACAGGGGATCAGCCCCAGCATTTT	CASSLRTGDQPQHF
TRBV4-3	.	.	TRBJ2-7	TGCGCCAGCAGCCAAGATCAGGGCCCCTACGAGCAGTACTTC	CASSQDQGPYEQYF
TRBV7-9	TRBD1	.	TRBJ2-7	TGTGCCAGCAGCTCGGGGGCGAAGGACAGGGTCCACGAGCAGTACTTC	CASSSGAKDRVHEQYF
TRBV6-2/TRBV6-3	TRBD1	.	TRBJ1-1	TGTGCCAGCAGTCCCACAGGGGGCAGGGCTTTCTTT	CASSPTGGRAFF
TRBV4-1	.	once	TRBJ1-1	TGCGCCAGCAGCCAACCCTCCGTCTTTGGTGGAGGAACTGAAGCTTTCTTT	CASSQPSVFGGGTEAFF
TRBV6-1	.	.	TRBJ1-3	TGTGCCAGCAAAGAAGCTCCCCCCGCCACGGTGGGGCAGGGAAACACCATATATTTT	CASKEAPPATVGQGNTIYF
TRBV2	.	.	TRBJ2-2	TGTGCCAGCAGTGACTCCGTGAACACCGGGGAGCTGTTTTTT	CASSDSVNTGELFF
TRBV3-1/TRBV3-2	.	.	TRBJ1-6	TGTGCCAGCAGCCAACGAGGGAGGGAATCACCCCTCCACTTT	CASSQRGRESPLHF
TRBV10-3	TRBD1	once	TRBJ1-4	TGTGCCATCAGGGGGACAGTTAATGAAAAACTGTTTTTT	CAIRGTVNEKLFF
TRBV7-2	TRBD1	.	TRBJ1-6	TGTGCCAGCAGCCGGGACGGGACAGGGACGGGTTCACCCCTCCACTTT	CASSRDGTGTGSPLHF
TRBV11-3	TRBD1	.	TRBJ1-2	TGTGCCAGCAGCGGGCCGAAGGGGGCGTATGGCTACACCTTC	CASSGPKGAYGYTF
TRBV19	.	.	TRBJ2-6	TGTGCCAGTAGTATAGCGGCAGGGGCCCGTTCTGGGGCCAACGTCCTGACTTTC	CASSIAAGARSGANVLTF
TRBV6-5	TRBD1	.	TRBJ2-2	TGTGCCAGCAGTTACTCGACAGGGGGGGCCGCCGGGGAGCTGTTTTTT	CASSYSTGGAAGELFF
TRBV6-2/TRBV6-3	TRBD2	.	TRBJ2-5	TGTGCCAGCAGTTTACCTACTAGCGGAGAGACCCAGTACTTC	CASSLPTSGETQYF
TRBV5-1	.	.	TRBJ1-1	TGCGCCAGCAGCGCCGGGGATCGGCTAAACACTGAAGCTTTCTTT	CASSAGDRLNTEAFF
TRBV6-5	.	.	TRBJ2-1	TGTGCCAGCAGTTACAGCCGTAACAATGAGCAGTTCTTC	CASSYSRNNEQFF
TRBV19	TRBD1	.	TRBJ1-1	TGTGCCAGTAGTCTCACAGGGGGCGCGAGGACTGAAGCTTTCTTT	CASSLTGGARTEAFF
TRBV5-4	.	.	TRBJ2-1	TGTGCCAGCAGCTTCCGCCAGGAGCAGTTCTTC	CASSFRQEQFF